One sample yielded the 25 T cell receptor beta chains listed below, sequenced in a study of CD4 T cells in relation to SARS-CoV-2 and coronaviruses. Which antigens these TCRs recognize remains unknown. The data were produced by immunoSEQ multiplex PCR, yet TCRdb's version contains in-frame clones alone and is incomplete. The sample has 18,000 or so clones, over 60% seen once. Before the COVID-19 pandemic, during about 2011-2019, CD4+ T cells were taken from unexposed donors. Isolation of CD4+ T cells took place after less than 13 days in culture. The sample taken for sequencing was CD4+ T cells from PBMCs, cultured in vitro. The receptor source for this set is a human donor in good health.

This chain joins TRBV5-4 and TRBJ1-2; 9 nucleotides agree with TRBD1. From germline, CDR1 is SGHNT and CDR2 YYREEE (reference sequence). The CDR3 is 17 amino acids. Trimming removed 2 bases from V and 4 bases from J; junction bases left unmatched: 12. CDR3 nucleotide sequence: TGTGCCAGCAGCTTATACGGGACAGGGTCGTCCCGCTATGGCTACACCTTC. It specifies CASSLYGTGSSRYGYTF.

The V and J genes are TRBV5-1 and TRBJ1-2; D unresolved. Germline assignment: CDR1 SGHRS and CDR2 YFSETQ. V was shortened by 0 bases and J by 6 bases, with 12 bases between the two germline ends. The CDR3 spans 14 residues. CDR3 protein: CASSLAVGLDGYTF. CDR3 sequence (DNA): TGCGCCAGCAGCTTGGCCGTAGGGTTGGATGGCTACACCTTC.

The CDR3 loop is CASSPGGLHSGNTIYF. The CDR3 region has the DNA TGTGCCAGCTCACCCGGGGGACTGCACTCTGGAAACACCATATATTTT. The J gene is TRBJ1-3, the V gene TRBV18, with a tentative D call TRBD1 (5 bases). The CDR3 spans 16 residues. Germline CDR1 and CDR2: KGHSH and LQKENI. V dropped 3 bases and J dropped 0 bases, with 12 bases sitting between them.

Only a few counts were recorded for this clone. The chain carries TRBV11-2 and TRBJ1-2; D not certain. The ends were cut back, 0 bases at V and 2 bases at J, with 7 bases in the middle. This CDR3 region has 14 residues. Germline V gives CDR1 SGHAT, CDR2 FQNNGV. CDR3 protein: CASSLDRLNYGYTF. In DNA, the CDR3 is TGTGCCAGCAGCTTAGATAGGCTCAACTATGGCTACACCTTC.

This clone was found once. V is TRBV28 and J is TRBJ1-5, with TRBD1 matching 10 bases. CDR3 size: 16 residues. V shed 4 bases, J shed 7 bases, and the junction held 10 bases outside the gene matches. CDR1 and CDR2 (germline): MDHEN, SYDVKM. CDR3 DNA: TGTGCCAGCAGTTCGGCCGTTGGACAGGGGGGACAGCCCCAGCATTTT. Translating it yields CASSSAVGQGGQPQHF.

The rearrangement uses TRBV10-3 and TRBJ1-1; D perhaps matches TRBD1 (5 bases). V lost 10 bases, J lost 8 bases, and 20 bases lay in between. The CDR3 length is 13 residues. Germline CDR1 and CDR2: ENHRY and SYGVKD. CDR3 DNA sequence: TGTGCCAACCAACAGGCCGCGGGTGACGAAGCTTTCTTT. It yields the protein CANQQAAGDEAFF.

The V call is TRBV24-1, the J call TRBJ2-3; 9 nucleotides line up with TRBD2. The germline CDR1 and CDR2 sequences are KGHDR and SFDVKD. This CDR3 has 16 residues. J lost 3 bases, V lost 5 bases, and 8 bases had no gene match. The CDR3 DNA reads TGTGCCACCAGTGGTGCGGGGACTAGCAGTACAGATACGCAGTATTTT. Translation: CATSGAGTSSTDTQYF.

The V call is TRBV7-2, the J call TRBJ1-6; TRBD1 aligns across 7 bases. Germline CDR1 is SGHTA and CDR2 is FQGNSA. V shed 5 bases and J 7 bases; nucleotides not matched to a gene: 5. The CDR3 loop spans 14 amino acids. The DNA for the CDR3 is TGTGCCAGCAGCACAGGACAGGAAAATTCACCCCTCCACTTT. Translation gives CASSTGQENSPLHF.

The chain recombines TRBV10-1 with TRBJ1-4; TRBD1 matches at 7 bases. Germline loops: CDR1 WNHNN, CDR2 SYGVQD (reference sequence). The CDR3 totals 16 residues. The junction had 10 bases not matched to a gene; V was cut back by 4 bases and J by 5 bases. Here the CDR3 reads CASSGGTASDNEKLFF. In DNA form, the CDR3 reads TGCGCCAGCAGTGGAGGGACAGCCTCGGACAATGAAAAACTGTTTTTT.

V and J are TRBV27 and TRBJ2-3; TRBD1 matches 11 bases. This CDR3 is 14 amino acids long. After removal of 6 bases from V and 4 bases from J, the junction contained 3 bases not matched to a gene. CDR1 and CDR2 (germline): MNHEY, SMNVEV (reference sequence). CDR3 sequence: CASSWTGGADTQYF. The CDR3 DNA sequence: TGTGCCAGCAGCTGGACAGGGGGCGCAGATACGCAGTATTTT.

The chain recombines TRBV11-3 with TRBJ2-1, with D possibly being TRBD2 (6 bases). This CDR3 spans 15 amino acids. Trimming shortened V by 0 bases and J by 0 bases, and 6 bases separated the two germline ends. Germline loops: CDR1 SGHNT, CDR2 YENEEA. For the CDR3, the DNA is TGTGCCAGCAGCTTAGAAGCGGGCTCCTACAATGAGCAGTTCTTC. Translated: CASSLEAGSYNEQFF.

This clone was recorded a few times. The chain employs TRBV2 and TRBJ1-2; D remains unclear. Trimming removed 7 bases from V and 7 bases from J, with 19 bases in between. In germline, CDR1 is SNHLY, CDR2 FYNNEI. The CDR3 runs to 14 residues. The CDR3 nucleotides are TGTGCCAGCATAAATCCGACTGAGCAACGTGGCTACACCTTC. Translated: CASINPTEQRGYTF.

The chain couples TRBV6-5 to TRBJ2-5; 8 positions agree with TRBD1. V lost 6 bases, J lost 4 bases, and 10 bases stayed unmatched. The CDR3 consists of 15 residues. In germline, CDR1 is MNHEY, CDR2 SVGAGI. The CDR3 DNA follows: TGTGCCAGCAGAGCGACAGGGGAGGTTCGAGAGACCCAGTACTTC. Its translation is CASRATGEVRETQYF.

The chain uses TRBV11-2 and TRBJ1-6, with unresolved D. The CDR3 extends over 17 amino acids. Trimming pared 1 base from V and 4 bases from J, leaving 14 bases between. CDR1 and CDR2 from the germline V gene are SGHAT and FQNNGV. For the CDR3, the DNA is TGTGCCAGCAGCTTAGCGGTGGGTGGATCTTATAATTCACCCCTCCACTTT. Encoded protein: CASSLAVGGSYNSPLHF.

The chain employs TRBV11-2 and TRBJ2-1; tentatively, D is TRBD2 (6 bases). The CDR3 contains 16 residues. V shed 5 bases and J shed 2 bases, with 16 bases lying between them. Germline V CDR1 and CDR2: SGHAT, FQNNGV. The CDR3 loop is CASSPTLAEAYNEQFF. The CDR3 region has the DNA TGTGCCAGCAGCCCGACGTTAGCGGAGGCCTACAATGAGCAGTTCTTC.

The CDR3 loop is CATSFDRERTYEQYF. The CDR3 DNA reads TGTGCCACCAGCTTCGACAGGGAAAGGACCTACGAGCAGTACTTC. The chain joins TRBV15 to TRBJ2-7, with 7 bases identical to TRBD1. The CDR3 extends over 15 amino acids. Germline trimming cut 5 bases from V and 2 bases from J; bases unmatched to any gene: 9. Germline loops: CDR1 LNHNV, CDR2 YYDKDF (reference sequence).

This chain uses TRBV10-1 with TRBJ2-5, with 9 bases fitting TRBD1. Germline V gives CDR1 WNHNN, CDR2 SYGVQD (reference sequence). The CDR3 loop spans 16 amino acids. V shed 0 bases and J 5 bases; nucleotides not matched to a gene: 7. CDR3 amino acids: CASSESNRGRRETQYF. DNA of the CDR3: TGCGCCAGCAGTGAGTCGAACAGGGGGCGGCGGGAGACCCAGTACTTC.

The chain links TRBV19 to TRBJ1-3, with D perhaps matching TRBD1 (5 bases). This CDR3 is built from 16 residues. In germline, CDR1 is LNHDA, CDR2 SQIVND (reference sequence). The V end was cut by 10 bases, the J end by 1 base, with 20 bases between. CDR3: CATRDRGRNSGNTIYF. Written as DNA, the CDR3 is TGTGCCACCAGAGATCGGGGCAGAAATTCTGGAAACACCATATATTTT.

The chain joins TRBV30 to TRBJ1-4; TRBD1 is a possible D gene (6 bases). Trimming left V 2 bases short and J 7 bases short, with 17 bases between. This CDR3 spans 15 amino acids. Germline loops: CDR1 GTSNPN, CDR2 SVGIG (reference sequence). Here the CDR3 reads CAWSFRGVSSEKLFF. CDR3 DNA: TGTGCCTGGAGTTTTAGGGGGGTTAGCAGTGAAAAACTGTTTTTT.

The chain has TRBV19 and TRBJ2-5; 10 nucleotides match TRBD1. The CDR3 has 14 residues. The germline CDR1 and CDR2 sequences are LNHDA and SQIVND (reference sequence). V shed 5 bases, J shed 1 base, and the junction held 1 base outside the gene matches. The CDR3 here is CASSDRGLQETQYF. CDR3 in DNA: TGTGCCAGTAGTGACAGGGGGCTCCAAGAGACCCAGTACTTC.

This chain connects TRBV5-5 to TRBJ2-2; D might be TRBD1 or TRBD2, each matching 5 bases. The V and J ends lost 4 bases and 5 bases respectively, with 15 bases between them. The CDR3 consists of 15 residues. Germline V CDR1 and CDR2: SGHKS, YYEKEE (reference sequence). CDR3 protein: CASSPGPTMTGELFF. CDR3 nucleotides: TGTGCCAGCAGCCCGGGACCCACCATGACCGGGGAGCTGTTTTTT.

This chain connects TRBV5-4 to TRBJ1-2; D gene uncertain. The V and J ends lost 1 base and 3 bases respectively, with 13 bases between them. The CDR3 has 15 amino acids. Germline V lookup: CDR1 SGHNT, CDR2 YYREEE (reference sequence). The CDR3 DNA reads TGTGCCAGCAGCTTGTTGGGCAGGAGGGACTATGGCTACACCTTC. Translating gives CASSLLGRRDYGYTF.

This clone was detected once. The gene calls are TRBV24-1 and TRBJ2-1; 9 bases align to TRBD2. CDR1 and CDR2 (germline): KGHDR, SFDVKD. The CDR3 has 16 amino acids. V was clipped by 3 bases and J by 2 bases; unmatched bases: 4. The DNA of the CDR3 is TGTGCCACCAGTGATATTGCTAGCGGGGCCTACAATGAGCAGTTCTTC. It specifies CATSDIASGAYNEQFF.

This clone occurred a few times. This chain uses TRBV5-1 with TRBJ1-2, with D possibly TRBD1 on 5 matching bases. Germline V gene lookup returns CDR1 SGHRS and CDR2 YFSETQ. The CDR3 has 15 amino acids. Trimming stripped 4 bases from V and 5 bases from J, with 18 bases between. The CDR3 here is CASSPMPDTSYGYTF. CDR3 bases: TGCGCCAGCAGCCCAATGCCGGACACTTCATATGGCTACACCTTC.

The V and J genes are TRBV19 and TRBJ1-1, with D perhaps TRBD1 (5 bases). Germline CDR1 LNHDA, CDR2 SQIVND (reference sequence). Trimming cost V 3 bases and J 2 bases, with 16 bases left between them. This CDR3 contains 16 residues. The CDR3 sequence is CASSMVGHQKNTEAFF. CDR3 DNA: TGTGCCAGTAGTATGGTAGGACATCAAAAAAACACTGAAGCTTTCTTT.